One sample yielded the 32 T cell receptor beta chains listed below, sequenced in a study of blood T cell repertoires in COVID-19. Assay: immunoSEQ multiplex PCR; the TCRdb copy retains only in-frame clones and omits some. This sample has 100,000 or so clones; about 91% occur once, and the top ten carry approximately 0.45%. Input material: peripheral blood. Receptors were obtained from a man aged 55-75 years with acute or convalescent COVID-19.

The V call is TRBV6-5, the J call TRBJ2-1; 14 nucleotides line up with TRBD2. Looked up from germline, CDR1 is MNHEY and CDR2 is SVGAGI. Trimming took 6 bases from V and 7 from J; bases not matched to a gene: 2. The CDR3 runs to 14 residues. CDR3 bases: TGTGCCAGCAGGGGACTAGCGGGAGTAAATGAGCAGTTCTTC. This translates into CASRGLAGVNEQFF.

The chain uses TRBV5-3 and TRBJ2-7; 7 bases are a match to TRBD1. TRBV5-3 has ORF status, its function being uncertain. Germline trimming cut 7 bases from V and 5 bases from J; bases unmatched to any gene: 9. CDR3 length: 13 amino acids. The CDR3 region has the DNA TGTGCCAGATTTCGGGACAGCCCCCACGAGCAGTACTTC. Amino acids: CARFRDSPHEQYF.

There are a few counts of this clone. The chain recombines TRBV30 with TRBJ1-2, with 7 bases that match TRBD1. CDR1 and CDR2 (germline): GTSNPN, SVGIG (reference sequence). The length of the CDR3 is 14 residues. J gave up 0 bases and V 0 bases, and 1 base lay outside the gene matches. The CDR3 protein is CAWSVGTANYGYTF. For the CDR3, the DNA is TGTGCCTGGAGTGTAGGGACAGCTAACTATGGCTACACCTTC. The variable domain in full, completed from reference TRBV30 and TRBJ1-2, reads SQTIHQWPATLVQPVGSPLSLECTVEGTSNPNLYWYRQAAGRGLQLLFYSVGIGQISSEVPQNLSASRPQDRQFILSSKKLLLSDSGFYLCAWSVGTANYGYTFGSGTRLTVV.

The rearrangement joins TRBV24-1 to TRBJ1-5; 11 bases map to TRBD1. The CDR3 consists of 17 residues. Germline V gene lookup returns CDR1 KGHDR and CDR2 SFDVKD. V was clipped by 3 bases and J by 6 bases; unmatched bases: 9. The CDR3 region is CATSDGRRTGGSQPQHF. The CDR3 DNA sequence: TGTGCCACCAGTGATGGGCGAAGGACAGGGGGCAGTCAGCCCCAGCATTTT.

This clone has a handful of counts. This rearrangement joins TRBV6-1 to TRBJ2-5, with 8 positions matching TRBD2. Trimming at V came to 0 bases and at J to 5 bases, leaving 5 bases not matched to a gene. CDR1 is MNHNS, CDR2 SASEGT, per germline. This CDR3 contains 15 residues. The CDR3 sequence: CASSEARGVSETQYF. CDR3 sequence (DNA): TGTGCCAGCAGTGAAGCGCGGGGGGTCTCGGAGACCCAGTACTTC.

The chain combines TRBV12-3 or TRBV12-4 with TRBJ2-1, with unresolved D. Deletions cut 6 bases from V and 2 bases from J, with 8 bases between. This CDR3 has 13 residues. This chain's CDR3 is CASSVNAYNEQFF. For the CDR3, the DNA is TGTGCCAGCAGCGTTAATGCCTACAATGAGCAGTTCTTC.

The rearrangement uses TRBV7-2 and TRBJ2-7; 7 bases agree with TRBD2. The CDR3 loop spans 17 amino acids. The ends lost 0 bases at V and 1 base at J; junction bases unmatched: 9. Germline assignment: CDR1 SGHTA and CDR2 FQGNSA. CDR3 protein: CASSLAVASGTSYEQYF. CDR3 bases: TGTGCCAGCAGCTTAGCGGTGGCTAGCGGAACGTCCTACGAGCAGTACTTC.

This chain links TRBV5-6 with TRBJ1-6; D ambiguous. The CDR3 extends over 16 amino acids. Germline V CDR1 and CDR2: SGHDT, YYEEEE. V dropped 4 bases and J dropped 9 bases, with 20 bases sitting between them. The CDR3, as DNA: TGTGCCAGCAGCACCCGACCTGGAGGGAAAGGTTCACCCCTCCACTTT. Translated, it gives CASSTRPGGKGSPLHF.

This chain links TRBV10-2 with TRBJ1-2, with no clear D. The germline V and J ends were trimmed by 3 bases and 3 bases, with 11 bases remaining between them. The CDR3 runs to 14 residues. Germline V CDR1 and CDR2: WSHSY, SAAADI. The CDR3 loop is CASSDSKEDYGYTF. CDR3 in DNA: TGCGCCAGCAGTGACTCCAAGGAGGACTATGGCTACACCTTC.

Worth noting for this clone: A junction end diverges from the germline sequence, so it may reflect a read error. V and J are TRBV29-1 and TRBJ2-5; the match to TRBD2 covers 8 bases. CDR1 SQVTM and CDR2 ANQGSEA come from the germline V gene. The CDR3 loop spans 14 amino acids. DNA for the CDR3: TGCGGCGTGCGCTCACGGGGGGGACAAGAGACCCAGTACTTC. Translating it yields CGVRSRGGQETQYF.

The chain has TRBV19 and TRBJ2-1, with TRBD2 matching 8 bases. CDR3 size: 14 residues. CDR1 and CDR2 from the germline V gene are LNHDA and SQIVND (reference sequence). V lost 6 bases and J lost 2; bases outside the gene matches: 3. CDR3 DNA: TGTGCCAGTAGAAAAGCGGGGGCCTACAATGAGCAGTTCTTC. Translating it yields CASRKAGAYNEQFF. Drawing the rest from reference TRBV19 and TRBJ2-1, the complete variable domain is DGGITQSPKYLFRKEGQNVTLSCEQNLNHDAMYWYRQDPGQGLRLIYYSQIVNDFQKGDIAEGYSVSREKKESFPLTVTSAQKNPTAFYLCASRKAGAYNEQFFGPGTRLTVL.

The chain links TRBV24-1 to TRBJ2-5; 8 positions agree with TRBD1. Germline CDR1 is KGHDR and CDR2 is SFDVKD. The CDR3 sequence is 16 residues long. Unmatched junction bases numbered 7, after V lost 0 bases and J lost 5 bases. CDR3 sequence: CATSDLQARGLETQYF. CDR3 in DNA: TGTGCCACCAGTGATTTGCAAGCCAGGGGGCTTGAGACCCAGTACTTC.

The chain carries TRBV3-1 (or the pseudogene TRBV3-2) and TRBJ1-4, with unresolved D. V lost 1 base to trimming and J lost 4 bases, with 10 bases between them. CDR3 length: 15 amino acids. Germline CDR1 is LGHDT and CDR2 is YNNKEL (reference sequence). The CDR3 reads CASSQAGLNNEKLFF. As DNA, the CDR3 is TGTGCCAGCAGCCAAGCTGGACTCAATAATGAAAAACTGTTTTTT.

The V gene is TRBV2, the J gene TRBJ1-3, with D unclear. Trimming shortened V by 5 bases and J by 0 bases, and 11 bases separated the two germline ends. The CDR3 has 15 residues. Germline lookup yields CDR1 SNHLY and CDR2 FYNNEI. CDR3 loop: CASSWEGFSGNTIYF. CDR3 DNA sequence: TGTGCCAGCAGTTGGGAGGGCTTCTCTGGAAACACCATATATTTT.

V is TRBV29-1 and J is TRBJ2-3; tentatively, D is TRBD2 (6 bases). The CDR3 loop spans 13 amino acids. The V gene lost 5 bases and the J gene lost 0 bases, with 9 bases spanning the gap. Germline assignment: CDR1 SQVTM and CDR2 ANQGSEA. CDR3 nucleotides: TGCAGCGTTACGGGAGTGAGCACAGATACGCAGTATTTT. Translated: CSVTGVSTDTQYF.

The chain couples TRBV9 to TRBJ2-3; D not resolved. This CDR3 is 12 amino acids long. V dropped 3 bases and J dropped 2 bases, with 4 bases sitting between them. CDR1 is SGDLS, CDR2 YYNGEE, per germline. CDR3 protein: CASSANTDTQYF. The CDR3 coding sequence is TGTGCCAGCAGCGCCAACACAGATACGCAGTATTTT.

The chain uses TRBV9 and TRBJ2-5; 7 bases are shared with TRBD2. Germline V gene lookup returns CDR1 SGDLS and CDR2 YYNGEE. The CDR3 is 14 residues long. Trimming at V came to 0 bases and at J to 3 bases, leaving 2 bases not matched to a gene. This CDR3 is CASSVALAEETQYF. In DNA, the CDR3 is TGTGCCAGCAGCGTAGCGCTAGCGGAAGAGACCCAGTACTTC.

The chain couples TRBV4-1 to TRBJ2-7; D gene ambiguous. V was shortened by 1 base and J by 1 base, with 11 bases between the two germline ends. The CDR3 spans 15 residues. Per the germline V gene, CDR1 is MGHRA and CDR2 is YSYEKL. The CDR3: CASSQASGGSYEQYF. Written as DNA, the CDR3 is TGCGCCAGCAGCCAAGCCTCTGGCGGTTCCTACGAGCAGTACTTC.

The V gene is TRBV19, the J gene TRBJ1-1; 7 positions match TRBD1. J gave up 4 bases and V 6 bases, and 11 bases lay outside the gene matches. There are 15 residues in the CDR3. CDR1 is LNHDA and CDR2 is SQIVND in the germline V gene (reference sequence). Written as DNA, the CDR3 is TGTGCCAGTAGCTATAGGGGATCAGGGGGCACTGAAGCTTTCTTT. Encoded protein: CASSYRGSGGTEAFF.

The rearrangement links TRBV19 to TRBJ1-6; TRBD1 might be the D (5 bases). This CDR3 has 13 residues. Germline values: CDR1 LNHDA, CDR2 SQIVND (reference sequence). Trimming left V 6 bases short and J 9 bases short, with 12 bases between. The CDR3 coding sequence is TGTGCCAGTAGCGACAGCCAGGGTTCACCCCTCCACTTT. As protein: CASSDSQGSPLHF.

This chain uses TRBV24-1 with TRBJ2-7; tentative D call: TRBD2 (5 bases). The V gene lost 4 bases and the J gene lost 2 bases, with 8 bases spanning the gap. Germline V gene sequence: CDR1 KGHDR, CDR2 SFDVKD. CDR3 length: 13 residues. The CDR3 nucleotides are TGTGCCACCAGTGACTCGACTACCTACGAGCAGTACTTC. Translated, it gives CATSDSTTYEQYF.

The chain joins TRBV27 to TRBJ1-2, with TRBD1 identical over 9 bases. This CDR3 is 15 amino acids long. Germline CDR1 is MNHEY and CDR2 is SMNVEV (reference sequence). V was pared by 3 bases and J by 6 bases, with 8 bases of the junction left unmatched. In DNA form, the CDR3 reads TGTGCCAGCAGTTTTGGACAGGGGCAAAGGGATGGCTACACCTTC. Translated: CASSFGQGQRDGYTF.

The V call is TRBV12-5, the J call TRBJ2-5, with 8 bases aligning to TRBD2. Germline V gene lookup returns CDR1 LGHNT and CDR2 FRNRAP. V lost 0 bases to trimming and J lost 1 base; unmatched junction nucleotides: 16. The CDR3 extends over 20 amino acids. The CDR3 is CASGLVRLSGGPGPQETQYF. The CDR3 DNA reads TGTGCTAGTGGTTTGGTTCGTTTGTCGGGAGGGCCGGGGCCCCAAGAGACCCAGTACTTC.

The V and J genes are TRBV5-1 and TRBJ2-2; D gene uncertain. Trimming shortened V by 2 bases and J by 0 bases, and 5 bases separated the two germline ends. The CDR3 consists of 14 residues. CDR1 is SGHRS and CDR2 is YFSETQ in the germline V gene. CDR3 region: CASSFLSNTGELFF. CDR3 nucleotide sequence: TGCGCCAGCAGCTTTTTATCGAACACCGGGGAGCTGTTTTTT.

Here the CDR3 reads CASSTGTAFGYTF. CDR3 nucleotides: TGTGCCAGCAGCACCGGGACAGCATTTGGCTACACCTTC. The J gene is TRBJ1-2, the V gene TRBV7-9, with TRBD1 matching over 7 bases. Germline loops: CDR1 SEHNR, CDR2 FQNEAQ (reference sequence). V was pared by 5 bases and J by 7 bases, with 7 bases of the junction left unmatched. The CDR3 is made up of 13 amino acids.

The rearrangement links TRBV5-1 to TRBJ1-4, with TRBD1 identical over 11 bases. CDR1 SGHRS and CDR2 YFSETQ come from the germline V gene. Unmatched junction bases numbered 8, after V lost 3 bases and J lost 1 base. CDR3 length: 18 amino acids. The CDR3 coding sequence is TGCGCCAGCAGCTATGGACAGGGGGCCGTCTTAACTAATGAAAAACTGTTTTTT. This sequence encodes CASSYGQGAVLTNEKLFF.

The gene calls are TRBV9 and TRBJ2-3; 8 nucleotides line up with TRBD2. The germline gives CDR1 SGDLS, CDR2 YYNGEE. The V and J ends lost 6 bases and 4 bases, in that order; junction bases with no gene match: 7. CDR3 size: 14 residues. The CDR3 DNA is TGTGCCAGCAACCCTAGCGGGCCGCCAGATACGCAGTATTTT. It specifies CASNPSGPPDTQYF.

This clone has only one observation. This rearrangement joins TRBV5-1 to TRBJ2-1; 10 positions match TRBD2. Looked up from germline, CDR1 is SGHRS and CDR2 is YFSETQ. The length of the CDR3 is 16 residues. The J segment lost 3 bases and the V segment lost 4 bases, leaving 7 bases of the junction unmatched. This CDR3 is CASSPGAGGSYNEQFF. CDR3 sequence (DNA): TGCGCCAGCAGCCCCGGAGCGGGAGGGAGCTACAATGAGCAGTTCTTC.

This CDR3 reads CASSAGQGHGYTF. CDR3 DNA sequence: TGTGCCAGCAGTGCTGGACAGGGACATGGCTACACCTTC. The chain recombines TRBV12-3 or TRBV12-4 with TRBJ1-2; the match to TRBD1 covers 8 bases. The CDR3 consists of 13 residues. The V and J ends lost 5 bases and 6 bases, in that order; junction bases with no gene match: 5.

As concerns this clone: The junction departs from the called germline gene at one end, perhaps through a read error. The CDR3 DNA reads as TGTGCCAGCAGCCCTGGACAGGGGACCCGCTTT. Encoded protein: CASSPGQGTRF. V is TRBV3-1 (or the pseudogene TRBV3-2) and J is TRBJ1-1, with TRBD1 matching 9 bases. The CDR3 covers 11 residues. CDR1 and CDR2 (germline): LGHDT, YNNKEL (reference sequence).

CDR3 nucleotide sequence: TGCGCCAGCAGCCTCAGACAGGGCGATCAGCCCCAGCATTTT. Protein: CASSLRQGDQPQHF. This sequence joins TRBV5-1 and TRBJ1-5, with 7 bases aligning to TRBD1. Germline CDR1 reads SGHRS; CDR2 reads YFSETQ. CDR3 size: 14 residues. Trimming took 4 bases from V and 5 from J; bases not matched to a gene: 6.

The genes are TRBV18 and TRBJ2-3, with D perhaps matching TRBD1 (5 bases). The V end lost 3 bases, the J end lost 1 base, and 11 bases lay between the germline ends. In germline, CDR1 is KGHSH, CDR2 LQKENI. The CDR3 is 15 residues long. Here the CDR3 reads CASSPRAGGTDTQYF. The CDR3 region has the DNA TGTGCCAGCTCACCCAGGGCTGGTGGCACAGATACGCAGTATTTT.